The 13 T cell receptor beta chains presented below share a single source sample, sequenced in a study of blood T cells in healthy people across ages. With a J-beta primer mix and a sample-barcoded 5' primer, a second PCR ran 7 to 11 cycles. Each CDR3 protein gets one entry after TCRdb re-called the 5' RACE reads with MiXCR. The profile shows approximately 670,000 distinct CDR3 sequences, roughly 41% of them singletons. The sequenced sample was blood. These receptor sequences come from a man aged 80 or over in good health.

This clonotype came up a few times. The J gene is TRBJ1-4, the V gene TRBV14; TRBD1 matches 8 bases. The CDR3 totals 14 residues. Germline V gene sequence: CDR1 SGHDN, CDR2 FVKESK. V was pared by 3 bases and J by 8 bases, with 5 bases of the junction left unmatched. The CDR3 reads CASSHRDRREKLFF. For the CDR3, the DNA is TGTGCCAGCAGCCACCGGGACAGGAGGGAAAAACTGTTTTTT.

This clonotype appeared a few times. The chain joins TRBV2 to TRBJ2-5; 8 nucleotides agree with TRBD1. The CDR3 has 14 amino acids. The V gene's germline CDR1 is SNHLY and CDR2 FYNNEI. The J segment lost 5 bases and the V segment lost 6 bases, leaving 8 bases of the junction unmatched. CDR3 amino acids: CASSTGGNLETQYF. The CDR3 nucleotides read TGTGCCAGCAGCACAGGGGGTAATTTGGAGACCCAGTACTTC.

This clonotype was observed a handful of times. The chain has TRBV28 and TRBJ1-1; D is perhaps TRBD1 (6 bases). Per germline, CDR1 MDHEN and CDR2 SYDVKM. Trimming took 2 bases from V and 2 from J, leaving 15 bases between them. CDR3 size: 16 residues. DNA for the CDR3: TGTGCCAGCAGTTTAACCCCGGGACAACTTAACACTGAAGCTTTCTTT. As protein: CASSLTPGQLNTEAFF.

V gene TRBV15 combines with J gene TRBJ2-3, with 11 positions matching TRBD1. CDR3 length: 16 amino acids. The V and J ends lost 1 base and 3 bases, in that order; junction bases with no gene match: 3. Germline lookup yields CDR1 LNHNV and CDR2 YYDKDF (reference sequence). The chain's CDR3 is CATSRGDRGSTDTQYF. The CDR3 DNA follows: TGTGCCACCAGCAGAGGGGACAGGGGGTCTACAGATACGCAGTATTTT.

The chain couples TRBV6-5 to TRBJ2-7; D is possibly TRBD2 (7 bases). With 0 bases removed from V and 0 bases from J, the gap between germline ends came to 18 bases. From germline, CDR1 is MNHEY and CDR2 SVGAGI. CDR3 length: 18 residues. The CDR3 DNA reads TGTGCCAGCAGTTACTCGGGGAGGGGGGTCGGGAGCTCCTACGAGCAGTACTTC. Translation: CASSYSGRGVGSSYEQYF.

The chain couples TRBV10-3 to TRBJ2-3; maybe TRBD1 (5 bases). Trimming removed 3 bases at V and 2 bases at J, with 12 bases between. The CDR3 spans 15 residues. Germline V gene lookup returns CDR1 ENHRY and CDR2 SYGVKD. The CDR3 DNA is TGTGCCATCAGTGACTCAGGGCTCCTCACAGATACGCAGTATTTT. Protein sequence: CAISDSGLLTDTQYF.

The CDR3, as DNA: TGTGCCAGTAGTTTGGACCTGCCAGCCGGATTCTATGGCTACACCTTC. It translates to CASSLDLPAGFYGYTF. The rearrangement joins TRBV19 to TRBJ1-2; the D is unclear. Per germline, CDR1 LNHDA and CDR2 SQIVND (reference sequence). There are 16 residues in the CDR3. Between the trimmed V and J ends, which lost 5 bases and 4 bases, there was a span of 20 bases.

The chain has TRBV6-2 or TRBV6-3 and TRBJ2-2; TRBD2 aligns across 10 bases. Looked up from germline, CDR1 is MNHEY and CDR2 is SVGEGT. This CDR3 has 17 amino acids. V shed 6 bases and J 3 bases; nucleotides not matched to a gene: 10. The CDR3 bases are TGTGCCAGCAGCTACCGTAGCGGGGGGCCGGACACCGGGGAGCTGTTTTTT. Encoded protein: CASSYRSGGPDTGELFF.

This clonotype was counted a few times. This chain uses TRBV2 with TRBJ2-6; D is undetermined. In germline, CDR1 is SNHLY, CDR2 FYNNEI. With 3 bases removed from V and 3 bases from J, the gap between germline ends came to 9 bases. CDR3 size: 15 residues. The CDR3 sequence: CASSDRRIGANVLTF. DNA for the CDR3: TGTGCCAGCAGTGACCGAAGGATTGGGGCCAACGTCCTGACTTTC. Variable domain in full (rest from reference TRBV2 and TRBJ2-6): EPEVTQTPSHQVTQMGQEVILRCVPISNHLYFYWYRQILGQKVEFLVSFYNNEISEKSEIFDDQFSVERPDGSNFTLKIRSTKLEDSAMYFCASSDRRIGANVLTFGAGSRLTVL.

The chain is built from TRBV7-2 and TRBJ2-1; 8 bases map to TRBD2. Germline trimming cut 5 bases from V and 2 bases from J; bases unmatched to any gene: 5. CDR1 SGHTA and CDR2 FQGNSA come from the germline V gene. The CDR3 is 15 amino acids. The CDR3, as DNA: TGTGCCAGCAGCCACACTAGCGGACCCTACAATGAGCAGTTCTTC. It specifies CASSHTSGPYNEQFF.

CDR3 region: CASSLVRVPAGTQYF. In DNA, the CDR3 is TGTGCCAGCAGCTTAGTAAGAGTACCAGCAGGTACGCAGTATTTT. This chain joins TRBV7-2 and TRBJ2-3; unclear D gene. V lost 1 base to trimming and J lost 8 bases, with 16 bases between them. Germline-derived CDR1 and CDR2 are SGHTA and FQGNSA. This CDR3 region has 15 residues. The whole variable domain, filled in from reference TRBV7-2 and TRBJ2-3, reads GAGVSQSPSNKVTEKGKDVELRCDPISGHTALYWYRQSLGQGLEFLIYFQGNSAPDKSGLPSDRFSAERTGGSVSTLTIQRTQQEDSAVYLCASSLVRVPAGTQYFGPGTRLTVL.

Concerning this clonotype: Germline is not matched at one junction end, which may reflect a read error. The chain has TRBV6-2 or TRBV6-3 and TRBJ2-1; TRBD1 matches 8 bases. The germline V gene has CDR1 MNHEY and CDR2 SVGEGT. The CDR3 length is 15 residues. Here the CDR3 DNA reads TGTGCCAGCAGGGAAGGGGGGACAGGTTACAGTGAGCAGTTCTTC. Translating gives CASREGGTGYSEQFF.

The chain is built from TRBV13 and TRBJ2-1, with a possible D match to TRBD2 (6 bases). The CDR3 is 18 amino acids. V dropped 5 bases and J dropped 4 bases, with 24 bases sitting between them. Per the germline V gene, CDR1 is PRHDT and CDR2 is FYEKMQ (reference sequence). This CDR3 is CASSPRARKGGAYNEQFF. The CDR3 region has the DNA TGTGCCAGCAGCCCTAGAGCCCGGAAAGGCGGGGCTTACAATGAGCAGTTCTTC.